These T cell receptor beta chains were read from a single sample in a study of cytomegalovirus exposure and HLA in healthy donors. TCRdb's table, derived via immunoSEQ multiplex PCR, lists solely in-frame clones and lacks some. The specimen's table records about 82,000 clones. Sequenced input: PBMCs. These receptor sequences come from a woman aged 30 to 39 in good health and CMV-seronegative. Both conserved end residues are part of each CDR3. The D gene is left open where the match is weak.

J,V,D,DNA,CDR3
TRBJ1-4,TRBV7-6,NA,TGTGCCAGCAGCTTAGTCCGGGGTGAAAAACTGTTTTTT,CASSLVRGEKLFF
TRBJ1-6,TRBV25-1,TRBD1,TGTGCCAGCAGTGCGGGGACAGGGAATTCACCCCTCCACTTT,CASSAGTGNSPLHF
TRBJ2-1,TRBV11-1,NA,TGTGCCAGCGCAGATTACAATGAGCAGTTCTTC,CASADYNEQFF
TRBJ1-2,TRBV6-6,TRBD1,TGTGCCAGCAGTTCTCTAAGACAGGGCGGTTATGGCTACACCTTC,CASSSLRQGGYGYTF
TRBJ1-1,TRBV6-1,NA,TGTGCCAGCAGTGTACAGCCCGAGAACACTGAAGCTTTCTTT,CASSVQPENTEAFF
TRBJ2-3,TRBV5-6,TRBD2,TGTGCCAGCAGCTTGGTTGCGTCGGGGGGGCGGGATACGCAGTATTTT,CASSLVASGGRDTQYF
TRBJ2-5,TRBV30,NA,TGTGCCTGGAGTGTACCCCCCGGGGGAGAGCAGTACTTC,CAWSVPPGGEQYF
TRBJ2-1,TRBV5-6,TRBD1,TGTGCCAGCAGCTCGGGACAGGGGGCCGGTGAGCAGTTCTTC,CASSSGQGAGEQFF
TRBJ1-6,TRBV6-4,NA,TGTGCCAGCAGTGCCGAGGGACTGGCGAATTCACCCCTCCACTTT,CASSAEGLANSPLHF
TRBJ2-1,TRBV6-5,TRBD2,TGTGCCAGCAGTTACTCGGCGGGGGGACCATACAATGAGCAGTTCTTC,CASSYSAGGPYNEQFF
TRBJ2-7,TRBV30,NA,TGTGCCTGGAGTGTACAGGAGGGACAGACCTACGAGCAGTACTTC,CAWSVQEGQTYEQYF
TRBJ1-2,TRBV5-6,NA,TGTGCCAGCAGCCTACCACCAGGGTCAAACTATGGCTACACCTTC,CASSLPPGSNYGYTF
TRBJ2-7,TRBV30,NA,TGTGCCTGGAGTCCAGGGGTAGCCTACGAGCAGTACTTC,CAWSPGVAYEQYF
TRBJ1-1,TRBV12-5,TRBD1,TGTGCTAGTGGTTTGCGGCCCGGGACAGGCCCGTTCCAGAACACTGAAGCTTTCTTT,CASGLRPGTGPFQNTEAFF
TRBJ1-3,TRBV7-9,NA,TGTGCCAGCAGCTCCGCTTTGACAGGCCCTCGGGGAAACACCATATATTTT,CASSSALTGPRGNTIYF
TRBJ1-4,TRBV7-6,NA,TGTGCCAGCAGCCTGGAGGGCGGCGGGGGAGGGTGGAGTGAAAAACTGTTTTTT,CASSLEGGGGGWSEKLFF
TRBJ1-3,TRBV30,NA,TGTGCCTCGAGCCCCCATGGACTCTCTGGAAACACCATATATTTT,CASSPHGLSGNTIYF
TRBJ1-6,TRBV30,NA,TGTGCCTGGAGTGTCACAGGGATGAATTCACCCCTCCACTTT,CAWSVTGMNSPLHF
TRBJ1-4,TRBV25-1,NA,TGTGCCAGCAAGGACGCAGGGCCTACGGAAAAACTGTTTTTT,CASKDAGPTEKLFF
TRBJ1-5,TRBV5-1,TRBD1,TGCGCCAGCAGTCCGGACAGGGAATATAGCAATCAGCCCCAGCATTTT,CASSPDREYSNQPQHF
TRBJ1-2,TRBV2,NA,TGTGCCAGCAGCGAAGGACAGCCTATCAACCCGCGATTATATGGCTACACCTTC,CASSEGQPINPRLYGYTF
TRBJ2-3,TRBV19,TRBD2,TGTGCCAGTAGTTCCCGAGAAGCGGGAGGTACGCAGTATTTT,CASSSREAGGTQYF
TRBJ1-1,TRBV7-9,NA,TGTGCCAGCAGCTTAGGCCAGGCATCAAACACTGAAGCTTTCTTT,CASSLGQASNTEAFF
TRBJ1-5,TRBV19,NA,TGTGCCAGTAGTATACGGGGGGATAGCAATCAGCCCCAGCATTTT,CASSIRGDSNQPQHF
TRBJ1-6,TRBV2,NA,TGTGCCAGCAGTGAGACGGCAGGGGCTTCACCCCTCCACTTT,CASSETAGASPLHF
TRBJ2-2,TRBV19,NA,TGTGCCAGTAGTATAGAGAGGTATGGCGGGGAGCTGTTTTTT,CASSIERYGGELFF
TRBJ2-7,TRBV5-1,TRBD1,TGCGCCAGCAGCTTGGGGGACAGGCCGTCCGAGCAGTACTTC,CASSLGDRPSEQYF
TRBJ1-1,TRBV6-6,NA,TGTGCCAGCAGAATCCAAATGCGGTTGGGCACTGAAGCTTTCTTT,CASRIQMRLGTEAFF
TRBJ2-5,TRBV11-2,NA,TGTGCCAGCAGCGAGGCCAGACAAGAGACCCAGTACTTC,CASSEARQETQYF
TRBJ1-2,TRBV30,NA,TGTGCCTGGAGTGTAGGCGGGGGCGGTGGCTACACCTTC,CAWSVGGGGGYTF
TRBJ1-1,TRBV29-1,NA,TGCAGCGTTGGCCCCGCCAGGGCCACTGAAGCTTTCTTT,CSVGPARATEAFF
TRBJ1-1,TRBV13,NA,TGTGCCAGCAGTCTGCGGGGGTCTACGTTGAACACTGAAGCTTTCTTT,CASSLRGSTLNTEAFF
TRBJ1-5,TRBV19,NA,TGTGCCAGTTCGGGTCGACCGGGGGTGGATCAGCCCCAGCATTTT,CASSGRPGVDQPQHF
TRBJ2-7,TRBV5-1,TRBD2,TGCGCCAGCAGCTTGGGGGGAGGGAGGGCCTACGAGCAGTACTTC,CASSLGGGRAYEQYF
TRBJ2-2,TRBV19,NA,TGTGCCAGTAGTATTACATTCACCGGGGAGCTGTTTTTT,CASSITFTGELFF
TRBJ2-1,TRBV7-6,TRBD2,TGTGCCAGCAGCTTGACTAGCGGGAGGGCCGGTGAGCAGTTCTTC,CASSLTSGRAGEQFF
TRBJ1-1,TRBV29-1,NA,TGCAGCGTTGAGGGTCGGGTACGTACTGAAGCTTTCTTT,CSVEGRVRTEAFF
TRBJ1-1,TRBV30,TRBD1,TGTGCCTGGAGTCCCATCAGGGGGATGGCAGCTTTCTTT,CAWSPIRGMAAFF
TRBJ1-5,TRBV19,TRBD1,TGTGCCAGTAGTGCCGGACAGGGAGAGGGACAGCCCCAGCATTTT,CASSAGQGEGQPQHF
TRBJ2-7,TRBV5-1,NA,TGCGCCAGCAGCTTCGGGGGATCCTACGAGCAGTACTTC,CASSFGGSYEQYF
TRBJ1-4,TRBV7-2,NA,TGTGCCAGCAGCCAGGGGAATGAAAAACTGTTTTTT,CASSQGNEKLFF
TRBJ2-3,TRBV4-1,NA,TGCGCCAGCAGCCAAGATCGGAGTGACTCCGGGGGTACTGGAGATACGCAGTATTTT,CASSQDRSDSGGTGDTQYF
TRBJ1-3,TRBV19,NA,TGTGCCAGTAGCTTGACAGACTCTGGAAACACCATATATTTT,CASSLTDSGNTIYF
TRBJ1-6,TRBV5-1,NA,TGCGCCAGCAGCCGACAGGAAAATTCACCCCTCCACTTT,CASSRQENSPLHF
TRBJ2-1,TRBV4-1,NA,TGCGCCAGCAGCCAAGATTACGGCGGAAACTCCTACAATGAGCAGTTCTTC,CASSQDYGGNSYNEQFF
TRBJ1-4,TRBV19,TRBD1,TGTGCCAGACTACCAGTGACAGGGGATGAAAAACTGTTTTTT,CARLPVTGDEKLFF
TRBJ2-7,TRBV6-5,TRBD1,TGTGCCAGCAGTATGACAGGGAACGAGCAGTACTTC,CASSMTGNEQYF
TRBJ2-7,TRBV19,TRBD2,TGTGCCAGTAGTATAACCCTAGCGGGATTCTACGAGCAGTACTTC,CASSITLAGFYEQYF
TRBJ2-2,TRBV6-5,NA,TGTGCCAGCAGTTGGGGGGGCGGAAACACCGGGGAGCTGTTTTTT,CASSWGGGNTGELFF
TRBJ2-7,TRBV7-9,TRBD1,TGTGCCAGCAGCTTTACAGGGGACTCCTACGAGCAGTACTTC,CASSFTGDSYEQYF
TRBJ1-2,TRBV6-6,NA,TGTGCCAGCAGTTACTTACTCATGGGGCCTAACTATGGCTACACCTTC,CASSYLLMGPNYGYTF
TRBJ1-3,TRBV30,TRBD1,TGTGCCTGGGGGACAGGGTCCAGCTCTGGAAACACCATATATTTT,CAWGTGSSSGNTIYF
TRBJ2-2,TRBV5-1,TRBD2,TGCGCCAGCAGCTTGACCGTGACTAGCGGGGGGACCGGGGAGCTGTTTTTT,CASSLTVTSGGTGELFF
TRBJ1-1,TRBV5-1,NA,TGCGCCAGCAGCGCAGGAATGAACACTGAAGCTTTCTTT,CASSAGMNTEAFF
TRBJ2-2,TRBV6-5,NA,TGTGCCAGCAGGTTAGCGAGCGCGAACACCGGGGAGCTGTTTTTT,CASRLASANTGELFF
TRBJ2-7,TRBV7-9,TRBD2,TGTGCCAGCAGCCGGACTAGCGGATACGAGCAGTACTTC,CASSRTSGYEQYF
TRBJ2-5,TRBV9,TRBD2,TGTGCCAGCAGCGTCACTAGCGGGATGGGAGAGACCCAGTACTTC,CASSVTSGMGETQYF
TRBJ2-2,TRBV2,NA,TGTGCCAGCAGTCCACAGGGAAATCCGAACACCGGGGAGCTGTTTTTT,CASSPQGNPNTGELFF
TRBJ1-3,TRBV19,NA,TGTGCCAGTAGTATAGGGCCCACCAGCTCTGGAAACACCATATATTTT,CASSIGPTSSGNTIYF
TRBJ2-1,TRBV4-1,NA,TGCGCCAGCAGCCTTTCCCGGGACTTCGACTACAATGAGCAGTTCTTC,CASSLSRDFDYNEQFF